What follows are 13 T cell receptor beta chains derived from one specimen sequenced in a study of T cell changes during pregnancy in multiple sclerosis. Clones were sequenced by immunoSEQ multiplex PCR, and TCRdb holds only the in-frame ones, with some missing. This table holds more than 80,000 clones, roughly 90% found once. Sequenced material: peripheral blood, taken in the first trimester of pregnancy. These receptors came from a female donor with multiple sclerosis, enrolled in a pregnancy study.

The rearrangement links TRBV9 to TRBJ2-7; 7 nucleotides line up with TRBD2. The CDR3 covers 14 residues. Germline V gene sequence: CDR1 SGDLS, CDR2 YYNGEE. The V gene end was trimmed by 3 bases and the J gene end by 5 bases; junction bases not matched to a gene: 8. The chain's CDR3 is CASSESGRINEQYF. The CDR3 region has the DNA TGTGCCAGCAGCGAATCCGGGAGGATCAACGAGCAGTACTTC.

This chain joins TRBV9 and TRBJ2-7; D is uncertain. Germline values: CDR1 SGDLS, CDR2 YYNGEE. The CDR3 loop spans 14 amino acids. V was trimmed by 3 bases and J by 6 bases, leaving 16 bases between them. For the CDR3, the DNA is TGTGCCAGCAGCGCCCAGACGACACATAGCGAGCAGTACTTC. The encoded protein is CASSAQTTHSEQYF.

This clone was counted a single time. This CDR3 is CASSAGGGGDGYTF. CDR3 nucleotides: TGCGCCAGCAGTGCTGGGGGAGGTGGAGATGGCTACACCTTC. This chain links TRBV10-1 with TRBJ1-2; the D gene is possibly TRBD1 (5 bases). CDR1 is WNHNN and CDR2 is SYGVQD in the germline V gene (reference sequence). V lost 4 bases, J lost 6 bases, and 15 bases lay in between. The CDR3 sequence is 14 residues long.

DNA of the CDR3: TGTGCCACCAGCGCCCGTAGGGGTGGGGGGTCGAATGAGCAGTTCTTC. Protein sequence: CATSARRGGGSNEQFF. The chain employs TRBV15 and TRBJ2-1; D might be TRBD2 (6 bases). V lost 5 bases and J 7 bases, leaving 21 bases between the germline ends. The CDR3 length is 16 residues. From germline, CDR1 is LNHNV and CDR2 YYDKDF (reference sequence).

The chain uses TRBV4-3 and TRBJ2-1, with D perhaps TRBD2 (5 bases). Trimming cost V 4 bases and J 0 bases, with 13 bases left between them. The CDR3 loop spans 16 amino acids. Germline V CDR1 and CDR2: LGHNA, YSLEER. The CDR3 bases are TGCGCCAGCAGCCGAACTAGTTCCAGCTCCTACAATGAGCAGTTCTTC. It yields the protein CASSRTSSSSYNEQFF.

The chain recombines TRBV18 with TRBJ1-5, with 9 bases fitting TRBD1. V shed 3 bases and J 7 bases; nucleotides not matched to a gene: 4. The CDR3 extends over 14 amino acids. From germline, CDR1 is KGHSH and CDR2 LQKENI. CDR3 nucleotides: TGTGCCAGCTCACCCGACAGGGGGACGCAGCCCCAGCATTTT. It specifies CASSPDRGTQPQHF. The full variable domain, in which reference TRBV18 and TRBJ1-5 provide the parts outside the CDR3, is NAGVMQNPRHLVRRRGQEARLRCSPMKGHSHVYWYRQLPEEGLKFMVYLQKENIIDESGMPKERFSAEFPKEGPSILRIQQVVRGDSAAYFCASSPDRGTQPQHFGDGTRLSIL.

The V and J genes are TRBV21-1 and TRBJ2-7; the listed D gene, TRBD1, was not tested against the DNA. TRBV21-1 counts as a pseudogene. The CDR3 loop spans 14 amino acids. The CDR3: CASSKGQGAGEQYF. CDR3 bases: TGTGCCAGCAGCAAGGGACAGGGAGCCGGGGAGCAGTACTTC.

This chain uses TRBV6-5 with TRBJ2-7; TRBD1 might be the D (7 bases). The CDR3 has 14 amino acids. Germline V gene sequence: CDR1 MNHEY, CDR2 SVGAGI. V was clipped by 4 bases and J by 2 bases, with 12 bases between them. The CDR3 nucleotides read TGTGCCAGCAGTTTTCGCGGGACAGCCTACGAGCAGTACTTC. Amino acids: CASSFRGTAYEQYF.

The genes are TRBV13 and TRBJ2-3, with 8 bases that match TRBD2. Germline V gene sequence: CDR1 PRHDT, CDR2 FYEKMQ (reference sequence). The CDR3 has 15 residues. The trim removed 3 bases at V and 1 base at J, leaving 3 bases unmatched. The CDR3: CASSFYGGGTDTQYF. In DNA, the CDR3 is TGTGCCAGCAGCTTTTACGGGGGGGGCACAGATACGCAGTATTTT.

The gene calls are TRBV27 and TRBJ2-1; 9 nucleotides line up with TRBD1. Germline trimming cut 9 bases from V and 8 bases from J; bases unmatched to any gene: 11. Germline CDR1 is MNHEY and CDR2 is SMNVEV (reference sequence). The CDR3 totals 14 residues. The CDR3 DNA sequence: TGTGCCAGTCAGACCGGGACAGGGCGTTATGAGCAGTTCTTC. This codes for CASQTGTGRYEQFF.

The chain joins TRBV13 to TRBJ1-1; D is ambiguous. This CDR3 contains 15 residues. Germline V lookup: CDR1 PRHDT, CDR2 FYEKMQ (reference sequence). V dropped 3 bases and J dropped 0 bases, with 11 bases sitting between them. DNA of the CDR3: TGTGCCAGCAGCTTCTACAGAGCCATGAACACTGAAGCTTTCTTT. Protein product: CASSFYRAMNTEAFF. The full variable domain, its missing parts supplied by reference TRBV13 and TRBJ1-1, is AAGVIQSPRHLIKEKRETATLKCYPIPRHDTVYWYQQGPGQDPQFLISFYEKMQSDKGSIPDRFSAQQFSDYHSELNMSSLELGDSALYFCASSFYRAMNTEAFFGQGTRLTVV.

The chain joins TRBV5-1 to TRBJ2-7; TRBD1 aligns across 8 bases. The CDR3 has 15 amino acids. The ends lost 1 base at V and 2 bases at J; junction bases unmatched: 5. Germline CDR1 SGHRS, CDR2 YFSETQ. CDR3 DNA: TGCGCCAGCAGCTTGACGGGACAGGCGGCCTACGAGCAGTACTTC. Its translation: CASSLTGQAAYEQYF.

The table lists this clone with a count of one. The chain combines TRBV18 with TRBJ2-3, with 7 bases aligning to TRBD2. CDR3 length: 13 residues. V gave up 1 base and J gave up 10 bases; unmatched junction bases: 5. Germline V gene sequence: CDR1 KGHSH, CDR2 LQKENI. CDR3 nucleotides: TGTGCCAGCTCACCACGTGAGCTAGCGGCGCAGTATTTT. Its translation is CASSPRELAAQYF. The full variable domain, in which reference TRBV18 and TRBJ2-3 provide the parts outside the CDR3, is NAGVMQNPRHLVRRRGQEARLRCSPMKGHSHVYWYRQLPEEGLKFMVYLQKENIIDESGMPKERFSAEFPKEGPSILRIQQVVRGDSAAYFCASSPRELAAQYFGPGTRLTVL.